This T cell receptor (beta chain) appears in the sequencing data of a study of cytomegalovirus exposure and HLA in healthy donors. Regarding the study as a whole: The classifier reportedly diagnosed cytomegalovirus status with high sensitivity and specificity. Researchers catalogued approximately 160 TCR beta chains as cytomegalovirus-associated.

From germline, CDR1 is MGHRA and CDR2 YSYEKL. V was pared by 2 bases and J by 0 bases, with 8 bases between. This CDR3 comprises 15 residues. TCRdb's table, derived via immunoSEQ multiplex PCR, lists solely in-frame clones and lacks some. The data contain 100,000 to 150,000 clones, around nine tenths of them seen just once; the ten biggest clones take up 1.5% to 2%. About this clone itself: Its antigen is still unknown.

Input material: PBMCs. The V call is TRBV4-1, the J call TRBJ2-1, with a tentative D call TRBD2 (5 bases). This receptor was obtained from a woman aged 18-29 years in good health and CMV-seronegative. Written as DNA, the CDR3 is TGCGCCAGCAGCCAAATGGGGAGCTCCTACAATGAGCAGTTCTTC. Protein product: CASSQMGSSYNEQFF.